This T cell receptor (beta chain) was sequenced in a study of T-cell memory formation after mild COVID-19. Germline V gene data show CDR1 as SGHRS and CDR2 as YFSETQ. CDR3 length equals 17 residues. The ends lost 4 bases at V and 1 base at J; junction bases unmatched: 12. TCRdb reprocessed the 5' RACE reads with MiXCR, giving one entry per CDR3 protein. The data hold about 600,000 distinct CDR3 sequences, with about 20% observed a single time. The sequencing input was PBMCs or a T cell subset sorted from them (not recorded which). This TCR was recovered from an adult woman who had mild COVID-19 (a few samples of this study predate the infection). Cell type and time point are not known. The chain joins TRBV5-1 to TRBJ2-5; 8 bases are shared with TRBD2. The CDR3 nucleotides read TGCGCCAGCAGCCCCGGGGGGGGACGGGGAATCCAAGAGACCCAGTACTTC. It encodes CASSPGGGRGIQETQYF.